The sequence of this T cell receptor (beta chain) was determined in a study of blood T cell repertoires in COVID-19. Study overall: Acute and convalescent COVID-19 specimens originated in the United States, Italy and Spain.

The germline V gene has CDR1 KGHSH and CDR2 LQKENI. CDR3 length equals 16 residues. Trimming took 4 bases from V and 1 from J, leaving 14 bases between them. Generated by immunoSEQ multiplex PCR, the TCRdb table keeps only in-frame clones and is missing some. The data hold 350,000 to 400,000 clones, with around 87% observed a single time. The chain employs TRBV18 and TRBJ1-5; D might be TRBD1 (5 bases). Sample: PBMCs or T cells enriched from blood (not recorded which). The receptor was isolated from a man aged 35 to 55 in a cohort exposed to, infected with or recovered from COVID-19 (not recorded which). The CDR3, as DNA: TGTGCCAGCTCACAAGGGCCCCCAGGGAGCAATCAGCCCCAGCATTTT. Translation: CASSQGPPGSNQPQHF.